One and the same sample provided the 3 T cell receptor beta chains below, sequenced in a study of cytomegalovirus exposure and HLA in healthy donors. PCR primers comprised 60 Vbeta and 13 Jbeta primers. Using immunoSEQ multiplex PCR, the repertoire was profiled, and TCRdb retains in-frame clones only, with some absent. In the table there are around 150,000 clones, around 80% of which are singletons. The specimen sequenced was PBMCs. The receptors were gathered from a man aged 25-45 years in good health.

The genes are TRBV6-5 and TRBJ1-1; perhaps TRBD1 as D (6 bases). CDR1 and CDR2 (germline): MNHEY, SVGAGI. The CDR3 loop spans 14 amino acids. V lost 5 bases and J lost 4, with 14 bases in between. CDR3 bases: TGTGCCAGCAGTGTACAGGGAGGGGGCACTGAAGCTTTCTTT. Protein product: CASSVQGGGTEAFF.

The CDR3 DNA sequence: TGTGCCAGCAGTGAAGTTGCCGGAGACTATGGCTACACCTTC. As protein: CASSEVAGDYGYTF. V is TRBV6-1 and J is TRBJ1-2; D ambiguous. Trimming cost V 1 base and J 3 bases, with 9 bases left between them. Germline CDR1 MNHNS, CDR2 SASEGT. This CDR3 has 14 residues.

The gene calls are TRBV7-9 and TRBJ2-7; TRBD2 matches at 11 bases. V lost 1 base and J lost 3; bases outside the gene matches: 11. This CDR3 spans 18 amino acids. The germline CDR1 and CDR2 sequences are SEHNR and FQNEAQ (reference sequence). CDR3 residues: CASSLVFGGTSGDYEQYF. The CDR3 DNA reads TGTGCCAGCAGCTTAGTTTTTGGTGGGACTAGCGGTGACTACGAGCAGTACTTC.